The 8 T cell receptor beta chains presented below share a single source sample, sequenced in a study of post-analysis software for immune sequencing data. Study conclusions and caveats: Four to six TRBV segments appeared more often in patients than in controls, and TRBV5-6, TRBV5-1 and TRBV20-1 were among these.

Presence of unique molecular identifiers characterized the TCR beta cDNA libraries. TCRdb fed the PCR reads into MiXCR, producing one record per CDR3 protein. The sample has roughly 800,000 distinct CDR3 sequences; approximately 30% are singletons. Which antigens these TCRs recognize remains unknown. The specimen was blood. These receptors originate from a girl aged 5-17 years with multiple sclerosis.

The V call is TRBV7-2, the J call TRBJ2-7, with 9 bases matching TRBD2. The CDR3 has 16 residues. V gave up 1 base and J gave up 2 bases; unmatched junction bases: 6. CDR1 is SGHTA and CDR2 is FQGNSA in the germline V gene. In DNA, the CDR3 is TGTGCCAGCAGCTTAGTTTCGGCGGGAGGGCCCTACGAGCAGTACTTC. It codes for CASSLVSAGGPYEQYF.

This chain links TRBV7-2 with TRBJ1-2; TRBD1 is a possible D gene (5 bases). This CDR3 is 13 amino acids long. Germline CDR1 is SGHTA and CDR2 is FQGNSA. Between the trimmed V and J ends, which lost 5 bases and 7 bases, there was a span of 14 bases. The CDR3 coding sequence is TGTGCCAGCAGCCGCCCCCAGGGAAGTGGCTACACCTTC. This sequence encodes CASSRPQGSGYTF.

The V gene is TRBV5-1, the J gene TRBJ2-5; TRBD1 agrees at 7 bases. After removal of 6 bases from V and 0 bases from J, the junction contained 8 bases not matched to a gene. Germline V gives CDR1 SGHRS, CDR2 YFSETQ. CDR3 length: 15 residues. CDR3 amino acids: CASTARDRYQETQYF. CDR3 nucleotide sequence: TGCGCCAGCACAGCACGGGACAGATACCAAGAGACCCAGTACTTC.

The chain couples TRBV5-1 to TRBJ2-1, with TRBD1 matching over 8 bases. Per the germline V gene, CDR1 is SGHRS and CDR2 is YFSETQ. CDR3 length: 14 residues. Trimming at V came to 2 bases and at J to 9 bases, leaving 7 bases not matched to a gene. CDR3 loop: CASSLTQGALEQFF. CDR3 coding DNA: TGCGCCAGCAGCTTAACGCAGGGGGCCCTTGAGCAGTTCTTC.

In this sample, this clonotype turned up many times. The V and J genes are TRBV29-1 and TRBJ2-5; D not resolved. The DNA end favors TRBJ2-7, so the J call may be wrong. Germline CDR1 is SQVTM and CDR2 is ANQGSEA. This CDR3 comprises 14 residues. The CDR3 nucleotides read TGCAGCGTTGAGGTCGGTGGCGGTGGTGGCGAGCAGTACTTC. Protein sequence: CSVEVGGGGGEQYF.

V and J are TRBV20-1 and TRBJ2-5; D is undetermined. This CDR3 is 13 amino acids long. The V and J ends lost 0 bases and 9 bases respectively, with 14 bases between them. CDR1 and CDR2 (germline): DFQATT, SNEGSKA (reference sequence). CDR3 sequence (DNA): TGCAGTGCTAGAGAAACTTCGCTTCCACCCCAGTACTTC. Its protein is CSARETSLPPQYF.

There are a few counts of this clonotype. V gene TRBV4-3 combines with J gene TRBJ2-5; D possibly corresponds to TRBD2 (6 bases). The DNA end favors TRBJ2-7, so the J call may be wrong. The CDR3 covers 15 residues. The V gene's germline CDR1 is LGHNA and CDR2 YSLEER. The DNA for the CDR3 is TGCGCCAGCAGCCAAGCGAGAGCGGGCCCCTACGAGCAGTACTTC. Protein sequence: CASSQARAGPYEQYF.

The gene calls are TRBV5-6 and TRBJ2-5; D unresolved. Germline V gene lookup returns CDR1 SGHDT and CDR2 YYEEEE. The CDR3 has 15 residues. V was shortened by 0 bases and J by 2 bases, with 11 bases between the two germline ends. This chain's CDR3 is CASSLGRFDQETQYF. In DNA, the CDR3 is TGTGCCAGCAGCTTGGGGCGATTCGATCAAGAGACCCAGTACTTC.